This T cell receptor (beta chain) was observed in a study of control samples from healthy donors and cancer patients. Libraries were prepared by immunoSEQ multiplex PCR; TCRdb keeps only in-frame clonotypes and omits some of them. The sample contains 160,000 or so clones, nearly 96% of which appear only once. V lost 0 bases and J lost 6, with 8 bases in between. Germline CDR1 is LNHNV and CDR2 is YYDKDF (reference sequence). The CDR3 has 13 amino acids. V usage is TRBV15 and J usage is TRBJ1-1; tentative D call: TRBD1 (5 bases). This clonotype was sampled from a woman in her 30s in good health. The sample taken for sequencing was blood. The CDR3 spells CATSRDRGAEAFF. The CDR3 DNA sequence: TGTGCCACCAGCAGAGATCGGGGCGCTGAAGCTTTCTTT.